Sequencing of this TCR beta chain was carried out in a study of Graves' ophthalmopathy and Graves' hyperthyroidism. Amplification of the TCR beta CDR3 regions used RNA transcripts (as template). Investigators did first-round RT-PCR with HTBI primers, then second-round multiplex PCR. One entry per CDR3 protein, called by TCRdb with MiXCR from the multiplex PCR reads. The data show around 660,000 distinct CDR3 sequences, under 50% seen once. V was clipped by 6 bases and J by 3 bases; unmatched bases: 11. The CDR3 is 15 residues long. The sequence came from an adult man with Graves' ophthalmopathy. This chain links TRBV12-3 or TRBV12-4 with TRBJ2-7, with 7 bases fitting TRBD1. The sample was peripheral blood. For the CDR3, the DNA is TGTGCCAGCAGCTCCCCCGGGACAGCGTTCTACGAGCAGTACTTC. Translated, it gives CASSSPGTAFYEQYF.